This record concerns one T cell receptor beta chain sequence. Its antigen is not yet known. Compared with germline, one end of the junction differs, possibly owing to a read error. Profiling of TCR beta VDJ combinations and CDR3 sequences used genomic DNA as the template. An Illumina HiSeq 2000 was used for TCR repertoire sequencing. The paper's data handling went like this. TRBV/TRBJ rearrangement plots, CDR3 size and DJ length profiles, and Simpson's diversity index were used to evaluate the repertoires. The most abundant DNA sequence in the deep sequencing data was taken as the immunodominant clone. CDR3 amino acid sequences were screened for sharing across subjects and compared with published repertoires and the VDJdb database. In TCRdb, the public reads were trimmed at Q25 with fastp and aligned with MiXCR, with productive beta chains retained. Each entry is one CDR3 protein sequence, shown with its most common DNA and genes. The V and J calls and clone size come from TCRdb's table, not from the authors' own analysis. Here the sample has hundreds of thousands of distinct CDR3 sequences; under 80% occur a single time. Of the sample, approximately 3.9% falls within the top ten clones.

In the study, sorted CD4+ and CD8+ blood T cells from patients with severe aplastic anemia and from healthy subjects underwent deep sequencing of TCR repertoires. Ficoll-Paque density gradient centrifugation was used to isolate peripheral blood mononuclear cells. Before DNA was extracted, CD4+ and CD8+ T cells were sorted using either FACS or magnetic beads. From the cysteine through the phenylalanine, the CDR3 covers 14 amino acids. Solely the CDR3 DNA is kept, with 42 bases framed from the first base. Looking up the germline V gene yields CDR1 SGHRS and CDR2 YFSETQ. The sample belongs to a study of CD8+CD57+ T cells in acquired aplastic anemia (dated by TCRdb to between 2018 and 2020). Notes on the research overall: DNA extracted from sorted CD4+ and CD8+ cells had a mean of approximately 3.5 ug, with a range of 0.2 to 27.4 ug. An average of approximately 10 million reads for CD4+ cells and 11.0 million reads for CD8+ cells was obtained from healthy donor samples. On the study overall, not on this receptor specifically: Between patients and healthy controls, no significant difference in CD8+ Simpson's diversity was found (P=0.060). Although under 35 CD8+ CDR3 sequences were shared by patients and controls, these sequences appeared highly expressed in patients and within the immunodominant clones of patients.

The sample comprised sorted CD4+, CD8+, or CD8+CD57+ T cells (not recorded which) from PBMCs. The source of this sequence is a human donor in good health, serving as a control. This chain joins TRBV5-1 to TRBJ2-6, with TRBD1 identical over 9 junction bases. The CDR3 reads as follows: CASSLNRGRGVEAF. The nucleotide sequence reads TGTGCCAGCAGCTTGAACAGGGGGCGCGGGGTTGAAGCTTTC.